This T cell receptor (beta chain) was recorded in a study of vaccination and CD4 T cells after COVID-19. Study observations and caveats: Among convalescent patients, a median approximately 86% of reactive clones emerged only after vaccination.

Cultured CD4+ T cell DNA underwent sequencing with the Oncomine TCR Beta short-read assay. MiXCR was run by TCRdb on the PCR reads, yielding one entry per CDR3 protein. The top ten clones hold roughly two fifths of a sample with under 8,500 distinct CDR3 sequences, 40% to 50% of them seen once. Treatment here: roughly 10-day PBMC culture with coronavirus spike peptide pools or control peptides (ViraFEST assay). One should note that the unexposed donor's CD4+ T cells were collected before the COVID-19 pandemic (2011-2018). The CDR3 extends over 15 amino acids. CDR1 is LNHDA, CDR2 SQIVND, per germline (reference sequence). Trimming took 4 bases from V and 2 from J, leaving 12 bases between them. As regards this clonotype: Its target is unknown.

The material sequenced was CD4+ T cells from blood, cultured in vitro. The sequence came from a human donor in good health. The chain is built from TRBV19 and TRBJ1-5; D gene unclear. CDR3 residues: CASSNNVGGNQPQHF. The CDR3 nucleotides read TGTGCCAGTAGTAACAACGTCGGAGGCAATCAGCCCCAGCATTTT.